This TCR beta chain was identified in a study of cytomegalovirus exposure and HLA in healthy donors. Unrecorded immune exposures were likely, despite nominal health at sampling. Germline lookup yields CDR1 SQVTM and CDR2 ANQGSEA. The CDR3 runs 17 residues. V was clipped by 3 bases and J by 4 bases; unmatched bases: 9. The PCR made use of 60 Vbeta and 13 Jbeta primers. The method was immunoSEQ multiplex PCR; TCRdb's version includes in-frame clones alone and lacks a portion of them. The sample records 100,000 to 150,000 clones, 78% being singletons. The chain uses TRBV29-1 and TRBJ2-1, with 13 bases aligning to TRBD2. The TCR was taken from a man aged 25-45 years in good health and CMV-seropositive. The source material was PBMCs. The CDR3 DNA reads TGCAGCGTTGACGGACTAGCGGGAGAGGGGGTTTACAATGAGCAGTTCTTC. Protein sequence: CSVDGLAGEGVYNEQFF.